Sequencing of this T cell receptor (beta chain) was carried out in a study of early stage breast cancer tumors. Looking at the study overall: Samples were sequenced at about 10-fold average coverage.

Study-level points and caveats: Blood repertoires resembled normal breast more than tumor. Enriched TCRB sequences shared across patients were mostly commonly generated sequences. Unsorted bulk genomic DNA sequencing lacked pairing and functional marker data.

This clone was detected once. Its specificity is unknown. Germline CDR1 is SGHNT and CDR2 is YENEEA. J lost 6 bases, V lost 0 bases, and 4 bases had no gene match. This CDR3 is built from 16 residues. Assay: immunoSEQ multiplex PCR; the TCRdb copy retains only in-frame clones and omits some. The repertoire holds tens of thousands of clones, with roughly 84% as singletons. This rearrangement joins TRBV11-3 to TRBJ2-3; TRBD2 matches 12 bases. This sequence originates from a person between 55 and 70 years old with breast cancer. What was sequenced was blood. CDR3 sequence (DNA): TGTGCCAGCAGCTTAGACGGGACTAGCGGGTACGATACGCAGTATTTT. Amino acids: CASSLDGTSGYDTQYF.